The clone carrying this TCR beta chain came up a few times. Its antigen is not identified. This sample was taken from a study of T cells in Graves' hyperthyroidism and ophthalmopathy. Study-wide results and limits: A model of 13 V-J features distinguished ophthalmopathy from stable hyperthyroidism.

Clinical symptoms, serum thyroxine, TRAb, thyroid ultrasound and orbital computed tomography established diagnosis. The source material, RNA transcripts, was used to amplify TCR beta CDR3 regions. Using the HTBI primer set, a first-round RT-PCR was run on the TCR CDR3. TCRdb re-analysed the multiplex PCR reads in MiXCR, keeping a single row per CDR3 protein. The sample records some 200,000 distinct CDR3 sequences, 15% to 20% being singletons. With 0 bases clipped from V and 0 bases from J, the junction kept 6 bases outside the gene matches. There are 17 residues in the CDR3. CDR1 SGHRS and CDR2 YFSETQ come from the germline V gene.

The sequence came from a man in his forties or fifties with Graves' hyperthyroidism. The specimen was blood. The rearrangement joins TRBV5-1 to TRBJ2-5; the match to TRBD2 covers 9 bases. CDR3 nucleotide sequence: TGCGCCAGCAGCTTGGGACTAGCGGCAATGTACCAAGAGACCCAGTACTTC. Its translation: CASSLGLAAMYQETQYF. Drawing the rest from reference TRBV5-1 and TRBJ2-5, the complete variable domain is KAGVTQTPRYLIKTRGQQVTLSCSPISGHRSVSWYQQTPGQGLQFLFEYFSETQRNKGNFPGRFSGRQFSNSRSEMNVSTLELGDSALYLCASSLGLAAMYQETQYFGPGTRLLVL.